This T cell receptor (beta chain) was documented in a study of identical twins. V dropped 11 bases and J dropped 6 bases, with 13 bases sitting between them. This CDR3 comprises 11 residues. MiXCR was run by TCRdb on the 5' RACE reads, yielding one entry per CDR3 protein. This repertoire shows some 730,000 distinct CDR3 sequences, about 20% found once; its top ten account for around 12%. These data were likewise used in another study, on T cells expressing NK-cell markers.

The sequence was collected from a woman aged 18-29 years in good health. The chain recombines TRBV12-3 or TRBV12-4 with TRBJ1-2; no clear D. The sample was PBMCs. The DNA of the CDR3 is TGTGCCTCCTTTACTTCTAATGGCTACACCTTC. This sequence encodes CASFTSNGYTF.